One TCR beta chain is described in this entry. Antigen specificity is unknown. This record belongs to a study of T cells expressing NK-cell markers. On the study more broadly: Cells sorted as CD3+CD56+NKG2C+, CD3+CD56+NKG2C- and CD3+CD56-NKG2C+ T cells supplied the TCR beta repertoires. Seven donors tested HCMV-seropositive and one tested seronegative among the eight sequenced.

Study-wide findings and caveats: One observes that, in several donors, these clonotypes were also the leading ones within the CD3+CD56-NKG2C+ fraction.

Germline loops: CDR1 WNHNN, CDR2 SYGVQD (reference sequence). The CDR3 covers 12 residues. Reprocessing the 5' RACE reads, TCRdb reports a single entry for every CDR3 protein and omits DNA. The table lists about half a million distinct CDR3 sequences. Specimen: blood T cells: a sorted CD56 or NKG2C T cell subset, CD4+ or CD8+ T cells, or bulk PBMC T cells (not recorded which). The receptor was isolated from a woman in her forties or fifties in good health. The genes are TRBV10-1 and TRBJ2-7. The CDR3 sequence is CAKLLTGCEQYF.